This entry lists 25 T cell receptor beta chains sequenced from one sample in a study of T cell changes during pregnancy in multiple sclerosis. Only in-frame clones appear in the TCRdb table, and some are missing; sequencing was by immunoSEQ multiplex PCR. The sample shows over 50,000 clones, around 93% of them seen only once. The sequences come from peripheral blood, collected in the second trimester of pregnancy. These receptors all come from a female donor with multiple sclerosis, enrolled in a pregnancy study.

The CDR3 loop is CASSLGYGSSYEQYF. The CDR3 DNA reads TGTGCCAGCAGCTTAGGGTACGGGAGCTCCTACGAGCAGTACTTC. The chain joins TRBV7-2 to TRBJ2-7; D is perhaps TRBD2 (6 bases). This CDR3 has 15 amino acids. Per germline, CDR1 SGHTA and CDR2 FQGNSA. V was cut by 1 base and J by 0 bases, with 10 bases left in between.

This rearrangement joins TRBV6-1 to TRBJ1-1; TRBD1 might be the D (5 bases). Germline CDR1 is MNHNS and CDR2 is SASEGT. Trimming pared 3 bases from V and 10 bases from J, leaving 12 bases between. The CDR3 loop spans 12 amino acids. DNA for the CDR3: TGTGCCAGCAGTGAGGTGGGGGGAACAGCTTTCTTT. The encoded protein is CASSEVGGTAFF.

The V and J genes are TRBV7-2 and TRBJ2-7; 9 bases are a match to TRBD2. CDR1 and CDR2 from the germline V gene are SGHTA and FQGNSA. The CDR3 is 18 residues long. Trimming removed 2 bases from V and 1 base from J; junction bases left unmatched: 12. CDR3 sequence (DNA): TGTGCCAGCAGCTTACGTAGGACCAGCGGGAGGAATTCCTACGAGCAGTACTTC. It specifies CASSLRRTSGRNSYEQYF.

The V call is TRBV7-9, the J call TRBJ1-4; D gene uncertain. CDR3 length: 15 amino acids. CDR1 is SEHNR, CDR2 FQNEAQ, per germline (reference sequence). Trimming pared 5 bases from V and 8 bases from J, leaving 18 bases between. The CDR3 nucleotides are TGTGCCAGCAGCATACCAATCGGGAACGGCGAAAAACTGTTTTTT. This codes for CASSIPIGNGEKLFF.

The CDR3 DNA is TGTGCCAGCAGCTCTGGGGGGAGCTATGGCTACACCTTC. Translated, it gives CASSSGGSYGYTF. The genes are TRBV7-6 and TRBJ1-2; a possible D gene is TRBD1 (5 bases). V was pared by 4 bases and J by 4 bases, with 10 bases between. CDR3 length: 13 residues. Looked up from germline, CDR1 is SGHVS and CDR2 is FNYEAQ.

V usage is TRBV18 and J usage is TRBJ1-4, with D perhaps matching TRBD1 (5 bases). The CDR3 sequence is 15 residues long. Looked up from germline, CDR1 is KGHSH and CDR2 is LQKENI. Trimming took off 0 bases at V and 5 bases at J, with 10 bases between the two ends. CDR3 in amino acids: CASSPPNGGNEKLFF. Here the CDR3 DNA reads TGTGCCAGCTCACCACCAAACGGGGGGAATGAAAAACTGTTTTTT.

V gene TRBV9 combines with J gene TRBJ1-3; TRBD1 matches at 7 bases. The CDR3 runs to 17 residues. V shed 0 bases, J shed 0 bases, and the junction held 6 bases outside the gene matches. Germline CDR1 reads SGDLS; CDR2 reads YYNGEE. CDR3 amino acids: CASSVEGTVRSGNTIYF. The CDR3 DNA is TGTGCCAGCAGCGTAGAGGGGACAGTTCGCTCTGGAAACACCATATATTTT.

The chain employs TRBV2 and TRBJ2-7, with 9 bases identical to TRBD1. J gave up 1 base and V 3 bases, and 4 bases lay outside the gene matches. CDR3 length: 15 residues. Per the germline V gene, CDR1 is SNHLY and CDR2 is FYNNEI. In nucleotides, the CDR3 is TGTGCCAGCAGTGACGTGGGACAGGGATCCTACGAGCAGTACTTC. This translates into CASSDVGQGSYEQYF.

The chain combines TRBV19 with TRBJ2-3; TRBD1 aligns across 8 bases. Germline V gene lookup returns CDR1 LNHDA and CDR2 SQIVND (reference sequence). The V gene end was trimmed by 7 bases and the J gene end by 3 bases; junction bases not matched to a gene: 21. CDR3 length: 19 amino acids. The CDR3 DNA is TGTGCCAGTACGAGTAACAAGCCCGGGACAGGCCTTATTACAGATACGCAGTATTTT. Its protein product is CASTSNKPGTGLITDTQYF.

The genes are TRBV20-1 and TRBJ2-5; D is ambiguous. This CDR3 is 10 amino acids long. The germline CDR1 and CDR2 sequences are DFQATT and SNEGSKA (reference sequence). The germline V and J ends were trimmed by 6 bases and 3 bases, with 5 bases remaining between them. CDR3 in amino acids: CSAGEETQYF. The CDR3 DNA follows: TGCAGTGCCGGAGAAGAGACCCAGTACTTC.

The chain combines TRBV29-1 with TRBJ1-1, with 9 nucleotides matching TRBD1. Looked up from germline, CDR1 is SQVTM and CDR2 is ANQGSEA. With 6 bases clipped from V and 3 bases from J, the junction kept 11 bases outside the gene matches. The CDR3 has 15 amino acids. CDR3 sequence reads: CSVSGDRGGYTEAFF. DNA of the CDR3: TGCAGCGTCTCAGGCGACAGGGGGGGGTACACTGAAGCTTTCTTT. The variable domain in full, completed from reference TRBV29-1 and TRBJ1-1, reads SAVISQKPSRDICQRGTSLTIQCQVDSQVTMMFWYRQQPGQSLTLIATANQGSEATYESGFVIDKFPISRPNLTFSTLTVSNMSPEDSSIYLCSVSGDRGGYTEAFFGQGTRLTVV.

In its sample, this clone was seen once. The gene calls are TRBV9 and TRBJ2-1; TRBD2 agrees at 10 bases. The V and J ends lost 0 bases and 8 bases, in that order; junction bases with no gene match: 8. The CDR3 length is 16 residues. Germline loops: CDR1 SGDLS, CDR2 YYNGEE. The CDR3: CASSVGSGRALDEQFF. CDR3 DNA: TGTGCCAGCAGCGTAGGCAGCGGGAGGGCCTTGGATGAGCAGTTCTTC. Full variable domain (rest looked up from reference TRBV9 and TRBJ2-1): DSGVTQTPKHLITATGQRVTLRCSPRSGDLSVYWYQQSLDQGLQFLIQYYNGEERAKGNILERFSAQQFPDLHSELNLSSLELGDSALYFCASSVGSGRALDEQFFGPGTRLTVL.

V is TRBV28 and J is TRBJ2-5, with D possibly matching TRBD2 (6 bases). V lost 5 bases, J lost 1 base, and 14 bases lay in between. The CDR3 runs 15 residues. Germline V lookup: CDR1 MDHEN, CDR2 SYDVKM. CDR3 in DNA: TGTGCCAGCAGTACGCCCGGGGAGGCCCAAGAGACCCAGTACTTC. Its protein product is CASSTPGEAQETQYF.

V gene TRBV7-9 combines with J gene TRBJ2-7; 7 bases agree with TRBD1. The CDR3 runs to 15 residues. J was trimmed by 1 base and V by 5 bases; bases with no gene match: 8. The germline CDR1 and CDR2 sequences are SEHNR and FQNEAQ (reference sequence). CDR3 coding DNA: TGTGCCAGCAGCAACGACAGGGACCCTTCCTACGAGCAGTACTTC. It is translated as CASSNDRDPSYEQYF.

The chain couples TRBV9 to TRBJ2-5, with a tentative D call TRBD1 (6 bases). V was shortened by 3 bases and J by 0 bases, with 9 bases between the two germline ends. Germline CDR1 is SGDLS and CDR2 is YYNGEE. The CDR3 extends over 14 amino acids. CDR3 region: CASSAGQNQETQYF. DNA of the CDR3: TGTGCCAGCAGCGCCGGACAGAACCAAGAGACCCAGTACTTC. Variable domain in full (rest from reference TRBV9 and TRBJ2-5): DSGVTQTPKHLITATGQRVTLRCSPRSGDLSVYWYQQSLDQGLQFLIQYYNGEERAKGNILERFSAQQFPDLHSELNLSSLELGDSALYFCASSAGQNQETQYFGPGTRLLVL.

The J gene is TRBJ2-2, the V gene TRBV30; D is perhaps TRBD2 (5 bases). V was cut by 2 bases and J by 5 bases, with 6 bases left in between. CDR1 is GTSNPN, CDR2 SVGIG, per germline (reference sequence). The CDR3 length is 12 residues. The chain's CDR3 is CAWSRGTGELFF. The DNA of the CDR3 is TGTGCCTGGAGTCGAGGGACCGGGGAGCTGTTTTTT.

V gene TRBV5-1 combines with J gene TRBJ2-1, with a weak D call TRBD2 (5 bases). Germline CDR1 SGHRS, CDR2 YFSETQ. The CDR3 totals 14 residues. The V end lost 1 base, the J end lost 0 bases, and 5 bases lay between the germline ends. CDR3 bases: TGCGCCAGCAGCTTGCGGGGCTCCTACAATGAGCAGTTCTTC. The encoded protein is CASSLRGSYNEQFF.

J is TRBJ2-5 and V is TRBV29-1, with 9 bases fitting TRBD1. CDR1 is SQVTM, CDR2 ANQGSEA, per germline. The CDR3 loop spans 12 amino acids. Trimming cost V 5 bases and J 5 bases; bases outside gene matches: 3. The CDR3 DNA sequence: TGCAGCGTTAACAGGGGGCTCGAGACCCAGTACTTC. Its translation is CSVNRGLETQYF.

The chain employs TRBV4-3 and TRBJ2-3; D ambiguous. The germline V and J ends were trimmed by 1 base and 2 bases, with 13 bases remaining between them. CDR3 length: 16 amino acids. Germline V gives CDR1 LGHNA, CDR2 YSLEER. The CDR3 region is CASSQGDRKPTDTQYF. CDR3 coding DNA: TGCGCCAGCAGCCAAGGTGATAGAAAACCCACAGATACGCAGTATTTT.

This chain links TRBV19 with TRBJ1-1; D may be TRBD1 (6 bases). The CDR3 length is 15 residues. Per the germline V gene, CDR1 is LNHDA and CDR2 is SQIVND (reference sequence). Trimming pared 2 bases from V and 5 bases from J, leaving 15 bases between. The CDR3 protein is CASSIRFRGVTEAFF. The CDR3 bases are TGTGCCAGTAGTATACGATTCAGGGGAGTAACTGAAGCTTTCTTT. Full variable domain (missing parts from reference TRBV19 and TRBJ1-1): DGGITQSPKYLFRKEGQNVTLSCEQNLNHDAMYWYRQDPGQGLRLIYYSQIVNDFQKGDIAEGYSVSREKKESFPLTVTSAQKNPTAFYLCASSIRFRGVTEAFFGQGTRLTVV.

The genes are TRBV5-1 and TRBJ2-1, with 7 bases fitting TRBD2. Germline CDR1 and CDR2: SGHRS and YFSETQ. The CDR3 spans 15 residues. With 4 bases clipped from V and 2 bases from J, the junction kept 6 bases outside the gene matches. The CDR3 DNA follows: TGCGCCAGCAGCCGCGAGGGACTAACCTACAATGAGCAGTTCTTC. Protein: CASSREGLTYNEQFF.

The V call is TRBV28, the J call TRBJ2-7; tentative D call: TRBD1 (6 bases). Trimming took 3 bases from V and 1 from J, leaving 13 bases between them. Germline V CDR1 and CDR2: MDHEN, SYDVKM. The CDR3 is 15 amino acids. The CDR3 loop reads CASSLHRADSYEQYF. The CDR3, as DNA: TGTGCCAGCAGTTTGCACAGGGCAGATTCCTACGAGCAGTACTTC.

The chain joins TRBV6-5 to TRBJ2-7; TRBD2 matches at 11 bases. Germline CDR1 reads MNHEY; CDR2 reads SVGAGI. V lost 8 bases and J lost 0; bases outside the gene matches: 6. This CDR3 contains 15 residues. The CDR3 protein is CASATSGTFSYEQYF. DNA of the CDR3: TGTGCCAGCGCGACTAGCGGGACCTTCTCCTACGAGCAGTACTTC.

Only a few counts were recorded for this clone. The chain carries TRBV28 and TRBJ2-7; the D gene is possibly TRBD2 (5 bases). Trimming took 6 bases from V and 3 from J, leaving 9 bases between them. There are 12 residues in the CDR3. Per germline, CDR1 MDHEN and CDR2 SYDVKM. This CDR3 is CASRSGNYEQYF. CDR3 sequence (DNA): TGTGCCAGCAGGAGCGGAAACTACGAGCAGTACTTC.

The rearrangement links TRBV27 to TRBJ2-7; 8 bases fit TRBD2. The CDR3 loop spans 19 amino acids. CDR1 is MNHEY, CDR2 SMNVEV, per germline (reference sequence). V dropped 0 bases and J dropped 0; count of bases not matched to a gene: 13. The CDR3 DNA reads as TGTGCCAGCAGTTTATCGATGGGGGTAGCGGGACGTATCTCCTACGAGCAGTACTTC. This encodes CASSLSMGVAGRISYEQYF.